The 23 T cell receptor beta chains below come from one sample, sequenced in a study of Ad26.COV2.S vaccination and SARS-CoV-2 variants (dated by TCRdb to about 2021). The receptor library was made with the immunoSEQ multiplex PCR assay. As stored in TCRdb, this immuneACCESS dataset retains in-frame rearrangements with V and J assigned. A fraction of the clones does not appear; measured against another copy, unresolved V genes explain less than half of the discrepancy, and the remainder lacks a known reason. This sample gives approximately 400,000 clones in total; roughly 94% of them show up just once. Around 4% of the sample comes from the top ten. What the time point label conveys for this sample: individuals recovered from natural SARS-CoV-2 infection. Source: peripheral blood, taken after recovery from COVID-19. The origin of the receptors is a human donor who had recovered from COVID-19.

This chain joins TRBV29-1 and TRBJ2-3; D gene ambiguous. This CDR3 has 12 residues. V was trimmed by 2 bases and J by 4 bases, leaving 7 bases between them. CDR1 SQVTM and CDR2 ANQGSEA come from the germline V gene. The CDR3 DNA reads TGCAGCGTTGAAAAGGGTCCAGATACGCAGTATTTT. It translates to CSVEKGPDTQYF.

The chain has TRBV11-3 and TRBJ2-5, with 13 bases identical to TRBD2. This CDR3 comprises 16 residues. CDR1 is SGHNT, CDR2 YENEEA, per germline. Losses at the gene ends were 5 bases for V and 0 bases for J; bases not matched to a gene: 3. The CDR3 DNA reads as TGTGCCAGCAGCCCGGGACTAGCGGGGAACCAAGAGACCCAGTACTTC. Amino acid sequence: CASSPGLAGNQETQYF.

The chain has TRBV19 and TRBJ1-5; D gene uncertain. The V gene's germline CDR1 is LNHDA and CDR2 SQIVND (reference sequence). There are 14 residues in the CDR3. The V end lost 4 bases, the J end lost 0 bases, and 7 bases lay between the germline ends. CDR3 nucleotide sequence: TGTGCCAGTAGTAACATAGATAGCAATCAGCCCCAGCATTTT. This encodes CASSNIDSNQPQHF.

The chain uses TRBV6-2 or TRBV6-3 and TRBJ1-2, with no clear D. Germline V gene lookup returns CDR1 MNHEY and CDR2 SVGEGT. V gave up 0 bases and J gave up 5 bases, with 10 bases separating them. This CDR3 has 14 amino acids. CDR3 protein: CASSYSTQLYGYTF. For the CDR3, the DNA is TGTGCCAGCAGTTACTCGACCCAGCTTTATGGCTACACCTTC.

The CDR3 spells CASRKGGHTEAFF. CDR3 in DNA: TGTGCCAGCAGGAAAGGGGGGCACACTGAAGCTTTCTTT. The chain has TRBV7-9 and TRBJ1-1, with D possibly TRBD1 on 6 matching bases. Germline-derived CDR1 and CDR2 are SEHNR and FQNEAQ (reference sequence). The germline V and J ends were trimmed by 6 bases and 3 bases, with 11 bases remaining between them. This CDR3 region has 13 residues.

This chain links TRBV4-1 with TRBJ2-7; D gene ambiguous. V lost 0 bases to trimming and J lost 6 bases, with 9 bases between them. The germline CDR1 and CDR2 sequences are MGHRA and YSYEKL. The CDR3 is 13 residues long. The CDR3 here is CASSQDAAGEQYF. The CDR3 bases are TGCGCCAGCAGCCAAGATGCGGCCGGCGAGCAGTACTTC.

J is TRBJ2-2 and V is TRBV19; no clear D. There are 14 residues in the CDR3. Deletions cut 10 bases from V and 2 bases from J, with 14 bases between. Germline V gene sequence: CDR1 LNHDA, CDR2 SQIVND (reference sequence). CDR3 sequence: CATSVSYNTGELFF. Here the CDR3 DNA reads TGTGCCACCTCGGTCAGCTATAACACCGGGGAGCTGTTTTTT.

The genes are TRBV13 and TRBJ2-1; D not resolved. Germline CDR1 PRHDT, CDR2 FYEKMQ (reference sequence). V was clipped by 2 bases and J by 5 bases, with 4 bases between them. This CDR3 is 12 amino acids long. The CDR3 DNA reads as TGTGCCAGCAGCTTACAGGACAATGAGCAGTTCTTC. Translated, it gives CASSLQDNEQFF.

The J gene is TRBJ2-7, the V gene TRBV27, with D perhaps given as TRBD1 or TRBD2 (5 bases each). Germline-derived CDR1 and CDR2 are MNHEY and SMNVEV (reference sequence). The CDR3 runs to 13 residues. Trimming left V 4 bases short and J 2 bases short, with 9 bases between. This CDR3 is CASSYRDAYEQYF. Written as DNA, the CDR3 is TGTGCCAGCAGTTACCGGGACGCCTACGAGCAGTACTTC.

The V and J genes are TRBV7-2 and TRBJ2-3, with D unresolved. The germline V gene has CDR1 SGHTA and CDR2 FQGNSA. V dropped 6 bases and J dropped 2 bases, with 6 bases sitting between them. The CDR3 totals 12 residues. This CDR3 is CASSLFTDTQYF. The CDR3 nucleotides are TGTGCCAGCAGTCTATTCACAGATACGCAGTATTTT.

V is TRBV4-3 and J is TRBJ2-7; 15 nucleotides line up with TRBD2. The CDR3 runs 19 residues. CDR1 and CDR2 (germline): LGHNA, YSLEER. Losses at the gene ends were 1 base for V and 2 bases for J; bases not matched to a gene: 9. The CDR3 DNA is TGCGCCAGCAGCCAAGGTCCCGGGACTAGCGGGGGGAAGCCCTACGAGCAGTACTTC. As protein: CASSQGPGTSGGKPYEQYF.

The V call is TRBV6-6, the J call TRBJ2-5, with D unclear. The germline V gene has CDR1 MNHNY and CDR2 SVGAGI (reference sequence). V was clipped by 5 bases and J by 2 bases, with 15 bases between them. The CDR3 has 15 amino acids. CDR3: CASSPTDLPQETQYF. CDR3 DNA sequence: TGTGCCAGCAGTCCAACTGACCTCCCTCAAGAGACCCAGTACTTC.

V gene TRBV12-3 or TRBV12-4 combines with J gene TRBJ1-6; D call uncertain. With 7 bases removed from V and 8 bases from J, the gap between germline ends came to 12 bases. This CDR3 has 13 amino acids. Here the CDR3 reads CASTDPGYSPLHF. The CDR3, as DNA: TGTGCCAGCACTGATCCAGGCTATTCACCCCTCCACTTT.

The CDR3 sequence: CSVEAVADEKLFF. Here the CDR3 DNA reads TGCAGCGTTGAGGCCGTGGCGGATGAAAAACTGTTTTTT. The genes are TRBV29-1 and TRBJ1-4, with no clear D. Germline V lookup: CDR1 SQVTM, CDR2 ANQGSEA. V was cut by 3 bases and J by 6 bases, with 11 bases left in between. The CDR3 has 13 amino acids.

V is TRBV19 and J is TRBJ2-3; possible D gene TRBD1, 5 bases. Looked up from germline, CDR1 is LNHDA and CDR2 is SQIVND (reference sequence). The CDR3 contains 13 residues. V gave up 7 bases and J gave up 1 base, with 9 bases separating them. In DNA form, the CDR3 reads TGTGCCAGTATGAGCAGGGGCACAGATACGCAGTATTTT. This encodes CASMSRGTDTQYF.

V gene TRBV5-6 combines with J gene TRBJ1-6, with a tentative D call TRBD1 (5 bases). The CDR3 spans 15 residues. V dropped 2 bases and J dropped 10 bases, with 16 bases sitting between them. The germline V gene encodes CDR1 SGHDT and CDR2 YYEEEE. In nucleotides, the CDR3 is TGTGCCAGCAGCTTCAATTTTCAGGGAAGCTCACCCCTCCACTTT. It codes for CASSFNFQGSSPLHF.

The chain uses TRBV7-2 and TRBJ1-1; D not certain. Between the trimmed V and J ends, which lost 1 base and 5 bases, there was a span of 14 bases. The V gene's germline CDR1 is SGHTA and CDR2 FQGNSA. The CDR3 consists of 15 residues. CDR3 bases: TGTGCCAGCAGCTTAGAGGGAGGAATCCTTACTGAAGCTTTCTTT. It is translated as CASSLEGGILTEAFF.

This clone has just a few counts. This sequence joins TRBV7-6 and TRBJ2-7; D is unresolved. V lost 5 bases to trimming and J lost 0 bases, with 14 bases between them. The CDR3 totals 15 residues. Germline V gene data show CDR1 as SGHVS and CDR2 as FNYEAQ. In DNA form, the CDR3 reads TGTGCCAGCAGCCTCGAACACGGAGTCTCCTACGAGCAGTACTTC. Encoded protein: CASSLEHGVSYEQYF.

As concerns this clone: The sample has other DNA sequences that encode this CDR3 too. The J gene is TRBJ2-7, the V gene TRBV5-4, with D possibly being TRBD2 (6 bases). CDR3 length: 14 residues. Trimming removed 1 base from V and 2 bases from J, with 10 bases in between. CDR1 and CDR2 (germline): SGHNT, YYREEE (reference sequence). CDR3 sequence reads: CASSLIGGTYEQYF. CDR3 in DNA: TGTGCCAGCAGCTTGATCGGCGGGACCTACGAGCAGTACTTC.

The count of this clone is one. The genes are TRBV24-1 and TRBJ2-3, with D unclear. Germline V lookup: CDR1 KGHDR, CDR2 SFDVKD. V lost 2 bases, J lost 7 bases, and 3 bases lay in between. The CDR3 contains 11 residues. In DNA, the CDR3 is TGTGCCACCAGTGATTCGAATACGCAGTATTTT. Encoded protein: CATSDSNTQYF.

This clone was picked up a small number of times. The chain joins TRBV9 to TRBJ1-1; D is undetermined. Per the germline V gene, CDR1 is SGDLS and CDR2 is YYNGEE. The CDR3 consists of 15 residues. V was trimmed by 3 bases and J by 0 bases, leaving 12 bases between them. The CDR3 nucleotides are TGTGCCAGCAGCGCTCGCGCCGGAGTGAACACTGAAGCTTTCTTT. It specifies CASSARAGVNTEAFF.

The gene calls are TRBV6-5 and TRBJ2-7, with D unresolved. CDR3 length equals 15 residues. Trimming removed 2 bases from V and 3 bases from J, with 14 bases in between. Germline V gene sequence: CDR1 MNHEY, CDR2 SVGAGI. The CDR3, as DNA: TGTGCCAGCAGTTACCGCCACTCGAACAACTACGAGCAGTACTTC. It codes for CASSYRHSNNYEQYF.

CDR3 loop: CASSQADTQYF. For the CDR3, the DNA is TGCGCCAGCAGCCAAGCAGATACGCAGTATTTT. The genes are TRBV4-1 and TRBJ2-3, with D unresolved. The ends were cut back, 1 base at V and 4 bases at J, with 0 bases in the middle. Looked up from germline, CDR1 is MGHRA and CDR2 is YSYEKL. The CDR3 has 11 amino acids.